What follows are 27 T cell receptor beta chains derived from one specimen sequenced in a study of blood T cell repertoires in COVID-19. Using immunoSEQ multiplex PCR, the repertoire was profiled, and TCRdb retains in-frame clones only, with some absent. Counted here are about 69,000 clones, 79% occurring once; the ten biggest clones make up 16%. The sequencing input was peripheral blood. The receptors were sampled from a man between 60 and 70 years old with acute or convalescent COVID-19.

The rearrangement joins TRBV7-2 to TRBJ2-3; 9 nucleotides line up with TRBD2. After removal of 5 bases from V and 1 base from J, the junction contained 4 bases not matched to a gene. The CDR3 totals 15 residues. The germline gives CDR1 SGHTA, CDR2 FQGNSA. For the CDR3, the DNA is TGTGCCAGCAGCCCAGCTAGCGGGGGCACAGATACGCAGTATTTT. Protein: CASSPASGGTDTQYF.

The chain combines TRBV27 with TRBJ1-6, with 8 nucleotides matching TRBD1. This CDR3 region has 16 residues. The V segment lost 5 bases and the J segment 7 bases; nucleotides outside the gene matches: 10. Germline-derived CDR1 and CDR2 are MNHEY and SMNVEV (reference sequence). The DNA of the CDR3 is TGTGCCAGCAGTAGTATGAGGACAGGGTCAAATTCACCCCTCCACTTT. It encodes CASSSMRTGSNSPLHF.

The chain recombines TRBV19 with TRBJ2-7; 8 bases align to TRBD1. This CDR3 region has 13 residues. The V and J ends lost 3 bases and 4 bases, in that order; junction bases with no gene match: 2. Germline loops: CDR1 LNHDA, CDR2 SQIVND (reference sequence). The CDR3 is CASSIQGAYEQYF. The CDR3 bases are TGTGCCAGTAGTATCCAGGGGGCGTACGAGCAGTACTTC.

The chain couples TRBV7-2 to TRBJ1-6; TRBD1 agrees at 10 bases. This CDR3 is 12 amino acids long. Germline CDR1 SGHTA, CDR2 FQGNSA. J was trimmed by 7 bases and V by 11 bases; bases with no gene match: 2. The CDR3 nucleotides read TGTGCCGGGGGACAGGGGAATTCACCCCTCCACTTT. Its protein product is CAGGQGNSPLHF.

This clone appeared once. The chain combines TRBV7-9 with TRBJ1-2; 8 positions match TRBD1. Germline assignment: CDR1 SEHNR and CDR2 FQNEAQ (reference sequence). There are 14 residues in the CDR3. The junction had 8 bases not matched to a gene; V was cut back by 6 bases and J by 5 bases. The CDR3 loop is CASRSETGVYGYTF. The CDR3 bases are TGTGCCAGCAGGTCCGAGACAGGGGTATATGGCTACACCTTC.

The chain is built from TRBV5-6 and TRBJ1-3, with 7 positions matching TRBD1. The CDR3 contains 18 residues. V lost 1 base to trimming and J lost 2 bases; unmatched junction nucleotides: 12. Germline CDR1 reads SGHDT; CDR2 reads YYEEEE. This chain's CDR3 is CASSLRPTPGTAGNTIYF. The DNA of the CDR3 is TGTGCCAGCAGCTTGCGGCCGACCCCCGGGACAGCTGGAAACACCATATATTTT. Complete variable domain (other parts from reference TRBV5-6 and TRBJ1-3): DAGVTQSPTHLIKTRGQQVTLRCSPKSGHDTVSWYQQALGQGPQFIFQYYEEEERQRGNFPDRFSGHQFPNYSSELNVNALLLGDSALYLCASSLRPTPGTAGNTIYFGEGSWLTVV.

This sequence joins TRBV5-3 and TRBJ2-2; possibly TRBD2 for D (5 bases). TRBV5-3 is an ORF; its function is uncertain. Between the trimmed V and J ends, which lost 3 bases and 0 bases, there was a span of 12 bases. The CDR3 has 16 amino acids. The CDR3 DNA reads TGTGCCAGAAGCTCGCACCGGGGTACGAACACCGGGGAGCTGTTTTTT. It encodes CARSSHRGTNTGELFF.

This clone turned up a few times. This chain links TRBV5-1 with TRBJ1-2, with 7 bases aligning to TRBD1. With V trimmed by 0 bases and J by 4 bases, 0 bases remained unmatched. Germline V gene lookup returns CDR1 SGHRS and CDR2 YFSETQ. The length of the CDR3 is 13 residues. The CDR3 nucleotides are TGCGCCAGCAGCTTGGACAGGGGCTATGGCTACACCTTC. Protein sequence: CASSLDRGYGYTF.

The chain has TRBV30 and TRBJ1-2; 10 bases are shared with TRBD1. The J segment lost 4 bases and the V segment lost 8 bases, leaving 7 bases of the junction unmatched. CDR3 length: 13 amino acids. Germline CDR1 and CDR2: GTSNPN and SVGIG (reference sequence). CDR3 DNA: TGTGCCACGACAGGGGGCTCGGGCTATGGCTACACCTTC. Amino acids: CATTGGSGYGYTF. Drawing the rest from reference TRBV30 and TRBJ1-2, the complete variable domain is SQTIHQWPATLVQPVGSPLSLECTVEGTSNPNLYWYRQAAGRGLQLLFYSVGIGQISSEVPQNLSASRPQDRQFILSSKKLLLSDSGFYLCATTGGSGYGYTFGSGTRLTVV.

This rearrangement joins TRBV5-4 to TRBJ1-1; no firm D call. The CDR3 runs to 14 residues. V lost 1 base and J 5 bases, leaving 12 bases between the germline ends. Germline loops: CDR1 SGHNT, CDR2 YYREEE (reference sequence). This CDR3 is CASSLKAGKTEAFF. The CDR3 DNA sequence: TGTGCCAGCAGCTTGAAAGCAGGTAAAACTGAAGCTTTCTTT.

CDR3 sequence reads: CASSLDRTGTNIQYF. CDR3 DNA: TGTGCCAGCAGCTTAGATAGGACAGGGACTAACATTCAGTACTTC. The chain joins TRBV7-6 to TRBJ2-4, with TRBD1 identical over 8 bases. Germline assignment: CDR1 SGHVS and CDR2 FNYEAQ. The CDR3 extends over 15 amino acids. The trim removed 1 base at V and 7 bases at J, leaving 6 bases unmatched.

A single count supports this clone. CDR3 sequence reads: CASSGGANTEAFF. DNA of the CDR3: TGCGCCAGCAGCGGGGGGGCGAACACTGAAGCTTTCTTT. The rearrangement links TRBV5-1 to TRBJ1-1, with D perhaps matching TRBD1 (6 bases). The germline V gene has CDR1 SGHRS and CDR2 YFSETQ. V shed 4 bases and J shed 1 base, with 8 bases lying between them. This CDR3 has 13 amino acids.

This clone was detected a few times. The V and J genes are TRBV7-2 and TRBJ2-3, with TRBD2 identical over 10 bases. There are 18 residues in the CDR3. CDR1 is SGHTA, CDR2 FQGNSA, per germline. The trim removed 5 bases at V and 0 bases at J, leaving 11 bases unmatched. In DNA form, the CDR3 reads TGTGCCAGCAGCCCCCGGACTAGCGGAGACCCTAGCACAGATACGCAGTATTTT. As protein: CASSPRTSGDPSTDTQYF.

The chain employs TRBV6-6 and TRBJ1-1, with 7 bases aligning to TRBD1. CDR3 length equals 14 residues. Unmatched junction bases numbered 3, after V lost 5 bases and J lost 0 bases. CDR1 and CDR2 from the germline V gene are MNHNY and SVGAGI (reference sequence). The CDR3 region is CASSDRALNTEAFF. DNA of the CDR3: TGTGCCAGCAGTGACAGGGCGCTGAACACTGAAGCTTTCTTT.

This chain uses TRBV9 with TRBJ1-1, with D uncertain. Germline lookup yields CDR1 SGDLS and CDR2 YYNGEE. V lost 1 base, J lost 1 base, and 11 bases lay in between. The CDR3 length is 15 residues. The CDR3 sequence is CASSVTFTRNTEAFF. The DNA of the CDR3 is TGTGCCAGCAGCGTAACCTTCACAAGGAACACTGAAGCTTTCTTT.

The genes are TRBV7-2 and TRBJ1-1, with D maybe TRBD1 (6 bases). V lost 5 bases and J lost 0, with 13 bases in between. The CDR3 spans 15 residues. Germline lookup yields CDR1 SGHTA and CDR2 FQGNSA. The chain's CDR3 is CASSHRTVMNTEAFF. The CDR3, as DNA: TGTGCCAGCAGCCACCGGACAGTTATGAACACTGAAGCTTTCTTT.

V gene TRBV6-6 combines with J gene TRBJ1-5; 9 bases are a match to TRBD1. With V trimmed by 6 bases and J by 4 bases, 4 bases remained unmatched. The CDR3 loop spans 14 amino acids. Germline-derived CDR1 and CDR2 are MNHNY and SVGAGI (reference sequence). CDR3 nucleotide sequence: TGTGCCAGCAGGCCCGGGACAGGGAATCAGCCCCAGCATTTT. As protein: CASRPGTGNQPQHF.

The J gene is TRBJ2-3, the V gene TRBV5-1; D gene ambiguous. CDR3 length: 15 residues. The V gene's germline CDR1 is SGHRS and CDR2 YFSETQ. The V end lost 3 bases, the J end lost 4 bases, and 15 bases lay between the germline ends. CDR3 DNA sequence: TGCGCCAGCAGCTCTATTCCCCTGACTGCAGATACGCAGTATTTT. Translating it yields CASSSIPLTADTQYF. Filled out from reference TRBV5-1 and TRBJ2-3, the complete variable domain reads KAGVTQTPRYLIKTRGQQVTLSCSPISGHRSVSWYQQTPGQGLQFLFEYFSETQRNKGNFPGRFSGRQFSNSRSEMNVSTLELGDSALYLCASSSIPLTADTQYFGPGTRLTVL.

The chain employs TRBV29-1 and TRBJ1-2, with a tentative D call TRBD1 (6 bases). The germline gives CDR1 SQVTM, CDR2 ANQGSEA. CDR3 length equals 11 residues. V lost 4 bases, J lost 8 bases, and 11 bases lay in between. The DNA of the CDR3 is TGCAGCGTTGTACAGGGCCAAGGCTACACCTTC. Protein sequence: CSVVQGQGYTF.

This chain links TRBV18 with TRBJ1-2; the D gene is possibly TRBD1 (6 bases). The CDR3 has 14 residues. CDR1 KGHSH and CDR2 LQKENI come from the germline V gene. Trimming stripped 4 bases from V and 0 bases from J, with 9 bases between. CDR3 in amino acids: CASSQGTSNYGYTF. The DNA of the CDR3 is TGTGCCAGCTCACAGGGGACATCTAACTATGGCTACACCTTC.

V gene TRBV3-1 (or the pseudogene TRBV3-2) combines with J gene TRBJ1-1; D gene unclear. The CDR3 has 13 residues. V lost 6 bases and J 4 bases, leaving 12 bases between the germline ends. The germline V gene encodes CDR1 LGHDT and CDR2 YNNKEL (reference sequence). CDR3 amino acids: CASRPGLGTEAFF. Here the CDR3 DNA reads TGTGCCAGCAGGCCAGGTTTGGGCACTGAAGCTTTCTTT.

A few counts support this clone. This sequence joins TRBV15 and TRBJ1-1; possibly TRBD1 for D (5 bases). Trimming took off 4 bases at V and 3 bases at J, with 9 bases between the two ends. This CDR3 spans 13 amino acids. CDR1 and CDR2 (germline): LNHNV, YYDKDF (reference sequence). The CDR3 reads CATSISGYTEAFF. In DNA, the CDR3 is TGTGCCACCAGCATCTCAGGGTACACTGAAGCTTTCTTT.

The DNA for the CDR3 is TGTGCCAGCAGTATGACAGGGTTGACTGAAGCTTTCTTT. Translation gives CASSMTGLTEAFF. The rearrangement joins TRBV2 to TRBJ1-1, with 7 bases that match TRBD1. CDR1 is SNHLY and CDR2 is FYNNEI in the germline V gene. With 5 bases clipped from V and 5 bases from J, the junction kept 5 bases outside the gene matches. The CDR3 is 13 residues long.

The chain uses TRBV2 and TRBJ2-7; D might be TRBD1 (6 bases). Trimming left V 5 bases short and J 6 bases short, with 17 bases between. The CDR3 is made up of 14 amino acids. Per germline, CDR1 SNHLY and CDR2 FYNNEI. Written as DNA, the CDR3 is TGTGCCAGCAGTTCGGAACAGGGCGTTGGCGAGCAGTACTTC. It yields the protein CASSSEQGVGEQYF.

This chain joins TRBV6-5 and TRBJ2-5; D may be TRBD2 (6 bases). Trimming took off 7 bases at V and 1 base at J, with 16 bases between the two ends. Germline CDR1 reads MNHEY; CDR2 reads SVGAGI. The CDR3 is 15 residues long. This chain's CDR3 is CASTDVAAGQETQYF. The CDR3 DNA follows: TGTGCCAGCACCGACGTAGCGGCGGGCCAAGAGACCCAGTACTTC.

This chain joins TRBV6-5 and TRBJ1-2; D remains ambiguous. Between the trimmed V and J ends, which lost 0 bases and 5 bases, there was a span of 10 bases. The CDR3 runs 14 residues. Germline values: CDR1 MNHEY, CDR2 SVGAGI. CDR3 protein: CASSYSIADYGYTF. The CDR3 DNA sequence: TGTGCCAGCAGTTACTCGATAGCTGATTATGGCTACACCTTC.

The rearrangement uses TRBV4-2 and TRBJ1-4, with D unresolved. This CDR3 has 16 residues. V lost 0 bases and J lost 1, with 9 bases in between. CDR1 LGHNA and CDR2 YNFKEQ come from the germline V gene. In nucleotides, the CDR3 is TGTGCCAGCAGCCAAGAAGGCGAGGTAACTAATGAAAAACTGTTTTTT. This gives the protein CASSQEGEVTNEKLFF.